This T cell receptor beta chain was sequenced for a study of blood T cell repertoires in COVID-19. Only in-frame clones appear in the TCRdb table, and some are missing; sequencing was by immunoSEQ multiplex PCR. The data hold 300,000 or so clones, with about nine tenths observed a single time. The receptor was isolated from a man aged 50 to 59 with active or convalescent COVID-19. Sequencing was carried out using peripheral blood.

Here the CDR3 DNA reads TGTGCCAGCAGCGCCGACAGGGGAACTGAAGCTTTCTTT. Protein: CASSADRGTEAFF. The chain uses TRBV7-2 and TRBJ1-1; 8 positions match TRBD1. CDR1 and CDR2 (germline): SGHTA, FQGNSA. The length of the CDR3 is 13 residues. The V segment lost 5 bases and the J segment 5 bases; nucleotides outside the gene matches: 4.